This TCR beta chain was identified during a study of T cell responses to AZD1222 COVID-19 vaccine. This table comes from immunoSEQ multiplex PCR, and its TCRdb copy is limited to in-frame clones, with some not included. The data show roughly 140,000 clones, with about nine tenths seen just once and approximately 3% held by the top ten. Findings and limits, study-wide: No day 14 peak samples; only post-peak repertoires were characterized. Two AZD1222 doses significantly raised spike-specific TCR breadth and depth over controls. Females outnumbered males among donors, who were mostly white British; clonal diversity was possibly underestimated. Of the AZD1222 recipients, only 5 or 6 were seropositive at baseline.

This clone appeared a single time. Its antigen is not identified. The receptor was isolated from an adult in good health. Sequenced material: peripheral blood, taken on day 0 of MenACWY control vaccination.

The CDR3 region has the DNA TGTGCCAGCAGCTTGGACAGGGGTTCAGGGGCTGAAGCTTTCTTT. Protein product: CASSLDRGSGAEAFF. The chain employs TRBV5-5 and TRBJ1-1, with 7 bases matching TRBD1. The CDR3 is 15 amino acids. After removal of 0 bases from V and 6 bases from J, the junction contained 8 bases not matched to a gene. Germline V gene data show CDR1 as SGHKS and CDR2 as YYEKEE (reference sequence).